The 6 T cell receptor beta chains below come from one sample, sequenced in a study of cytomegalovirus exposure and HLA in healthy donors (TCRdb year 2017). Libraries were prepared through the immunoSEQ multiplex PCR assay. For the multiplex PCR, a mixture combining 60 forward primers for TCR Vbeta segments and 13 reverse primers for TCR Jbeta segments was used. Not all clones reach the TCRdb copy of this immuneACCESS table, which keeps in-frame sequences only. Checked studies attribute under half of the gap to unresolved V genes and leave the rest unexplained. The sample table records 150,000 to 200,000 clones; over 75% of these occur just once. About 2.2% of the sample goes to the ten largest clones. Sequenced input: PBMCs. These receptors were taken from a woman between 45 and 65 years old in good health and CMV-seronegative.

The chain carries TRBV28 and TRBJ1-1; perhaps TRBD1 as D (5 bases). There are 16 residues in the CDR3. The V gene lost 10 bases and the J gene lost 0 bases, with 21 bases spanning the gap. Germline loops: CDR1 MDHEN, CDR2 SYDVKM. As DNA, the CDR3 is TGTGCCATTTCGTACCCCTTCCAGGGCATGAACACTGAAGCTTTCTTT. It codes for CAISYPFQGMNTEAFF.

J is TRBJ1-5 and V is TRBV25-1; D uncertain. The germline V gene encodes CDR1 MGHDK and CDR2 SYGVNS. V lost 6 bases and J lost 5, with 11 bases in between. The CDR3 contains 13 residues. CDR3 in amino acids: CASSRSEYQPQHF. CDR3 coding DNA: TGTGCCAGCAGCAGATCGGAGTATCAGCCCCAGCATTTT.

CDR3: CASSLGRGDTEAFF. DNA of the CDR3: TGCGCCAGCAGCTTGGGCAGGGGGGACACTGAAGCTTTCTTT. The chain links TRBV5-1 to TRBJ1-1; TRBD1 matches 7 bases. The ends lost 0 bases at V and 3 bases at J; junction bases unmatched: 2. This CDR3 is built from 14 residues. Germline V gene sequence: CDR1 SGHRS, CDR2 YFSETQ.

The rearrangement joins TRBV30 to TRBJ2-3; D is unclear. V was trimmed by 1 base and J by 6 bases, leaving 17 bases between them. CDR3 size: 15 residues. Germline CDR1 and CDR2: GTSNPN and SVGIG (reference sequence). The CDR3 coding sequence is TGTGCCTGGAGTGATGCCCAGCGCCTCCGCGATACGCAGTATTTT. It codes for CAWSDAQRLRDTQYF.

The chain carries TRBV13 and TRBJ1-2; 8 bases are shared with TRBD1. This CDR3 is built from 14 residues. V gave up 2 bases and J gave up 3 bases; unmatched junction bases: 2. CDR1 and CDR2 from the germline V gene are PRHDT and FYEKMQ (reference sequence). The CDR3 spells CASSLNRGDYGYTF. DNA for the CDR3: TGTGCCAGCAGCTTAAACAGGGGGGACTATGGCTACACCTTC.

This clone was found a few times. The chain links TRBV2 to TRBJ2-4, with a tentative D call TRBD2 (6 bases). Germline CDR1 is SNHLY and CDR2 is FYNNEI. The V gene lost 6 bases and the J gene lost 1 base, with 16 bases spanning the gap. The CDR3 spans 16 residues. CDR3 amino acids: CASREEGWAAKNIQYF. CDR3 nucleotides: TGTGCCAGCAGGGAGGAGGGTTGGGCGGCCAAAAACATTCAGTACTTC.